This T cell receptor beta chain was sequenced during a study of blood T cell repertoires in COVID-19. Study information: In each case, the material was cDNA or gDNA derived from T cells, B-cell-depleted T cells, or PBMCs.

Enrollment of patients from Seattle took place during active infection, with longitudinal follow-up. Original methodology: Reference gene primer amplification gave estimated nucleated cell counts. The table came from immunoSEQ multiplex PCR; TCRdb's copy has only in-frame clones and leaves some out. That table is the source of V, J and clone size, and D and trimming were worked out from the DNA. The table includes fewer than 650,000 clones, 85% to 90% detected once. The ends were cut back, 0 bases at V and 3 bases at J, with 11 bases in the middle. The CDR3 sequence is 15 residues long. Per the germline V gene, CDR1 is SGHVS and CDR2 is FNYEAQ.

V is TRBV7-6 and J is TRBJ1-1; possible D gene TRBD1, 6 bases. This sequence originates from a woman in her 50s with COVID-19, enrolled during active disease. Input material: peripheral blood. The CDR3 DNA is TGTGCCAGCAGCTTAGCCTCCAGGGGATACACTGAAGCTTTCTTT. It translates to CASSLASRGYTEAFF.